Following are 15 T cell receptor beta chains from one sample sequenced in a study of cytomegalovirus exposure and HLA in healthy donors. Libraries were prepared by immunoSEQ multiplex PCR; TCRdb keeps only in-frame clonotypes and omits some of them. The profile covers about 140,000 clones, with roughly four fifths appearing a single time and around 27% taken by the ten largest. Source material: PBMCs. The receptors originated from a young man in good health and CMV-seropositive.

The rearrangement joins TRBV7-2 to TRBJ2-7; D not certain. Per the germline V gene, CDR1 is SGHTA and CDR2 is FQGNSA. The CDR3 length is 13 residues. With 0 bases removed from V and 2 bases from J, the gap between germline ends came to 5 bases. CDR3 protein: CASSLANTYEQYF. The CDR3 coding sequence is TGTGCCAGCAGCTTAGCGAACACCTACGAGCAGTACTTC.

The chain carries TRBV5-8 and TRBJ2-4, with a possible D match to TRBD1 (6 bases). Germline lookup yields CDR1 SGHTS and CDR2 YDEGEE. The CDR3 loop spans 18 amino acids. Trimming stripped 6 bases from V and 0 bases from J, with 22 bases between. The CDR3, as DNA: TGTGCCAGCATCATCGGGACAACCGGATTAATAGCCAAAAACATTCAGTACTTC. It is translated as CASIIGTTGLIAKNIQYF. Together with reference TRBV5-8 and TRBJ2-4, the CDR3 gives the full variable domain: EAGVTQSPTHLIKTRGQQATLRCSPISGHTSVYWYQQALGLGLQFLLWYDEGEERNRGNFPPRFSGRQFPNYSSELNVNALELEDSALYLCASIIGTTGLIAKNIQYFGAGTRLSVL.

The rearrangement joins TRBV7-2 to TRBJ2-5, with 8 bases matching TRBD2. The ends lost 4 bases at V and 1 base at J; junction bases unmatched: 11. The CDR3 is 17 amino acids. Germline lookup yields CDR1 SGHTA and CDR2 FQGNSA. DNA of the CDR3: TGTGCCAGCAGCTCCCAGGGTAGAAGCGGGGGCCAAGAGACCCAGTACTTC. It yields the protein CASSSQGRSGGQETQYF. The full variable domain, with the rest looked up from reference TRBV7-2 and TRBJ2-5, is GAGVSQSPSNKVTEKGKDVELRCDPISGHTALYWYRQSLGQGLEFLIYFQGNSAPDKSGLPSDRFSAERTGGSVSTLTIQRTQQEDSAVYLCASSSQGRSGGQETQYFGPGTRLLVL.

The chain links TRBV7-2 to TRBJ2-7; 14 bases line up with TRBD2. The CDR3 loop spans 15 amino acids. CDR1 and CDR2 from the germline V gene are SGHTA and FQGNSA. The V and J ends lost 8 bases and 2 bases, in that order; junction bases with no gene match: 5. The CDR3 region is CASGTSGGGTYEQYF. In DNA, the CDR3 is TGTGCCAGCGGGACTAGCGGGGGCGGAACCTACGAGCAGTACTTC.

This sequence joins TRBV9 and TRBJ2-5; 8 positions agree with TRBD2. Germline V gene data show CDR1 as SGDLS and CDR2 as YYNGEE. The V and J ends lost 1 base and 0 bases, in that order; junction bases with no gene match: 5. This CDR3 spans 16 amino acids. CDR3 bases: TGTGCCAGCAGCGTATCGGCGGGGGGACACCAAGAGACCCAGTACTTC. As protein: CASSVSAGGHQETQYF.

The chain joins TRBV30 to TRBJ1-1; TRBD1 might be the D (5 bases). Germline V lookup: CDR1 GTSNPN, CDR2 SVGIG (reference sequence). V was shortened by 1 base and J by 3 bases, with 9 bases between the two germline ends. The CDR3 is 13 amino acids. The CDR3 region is CAWSGGGDTEAFF. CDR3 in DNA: TGTGCCTGGAGTGGGGGAGGGGACACTGAAGCTTTCTTT. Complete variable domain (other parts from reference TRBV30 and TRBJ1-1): SQTIHQWPATLVQPVGSPLSLECTVEGTSNPNLYWYRQAAGRGLQLLFYSVGIGQISSEVPQNLSASRPQDRQFILSSKKLLLSDSGFYLCAWSGGGDTEAFFGQGTRLTVV.

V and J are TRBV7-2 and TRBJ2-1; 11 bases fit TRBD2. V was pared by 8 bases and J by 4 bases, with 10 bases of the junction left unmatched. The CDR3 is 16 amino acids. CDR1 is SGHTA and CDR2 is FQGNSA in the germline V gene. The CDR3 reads CASLSSSGGSYNEQFF. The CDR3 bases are TGTGCCAGCCTTTCCTCTAGCGGGGGGTCGTACAATGAGCAGTTCTTC.

DNA for the CDR3: TGCAGCGTTCTTGGTCTAGCGGGCACAGATACGCAGTATTTT. Translating it yields CSVLGLAGTDTQYF. The chain recombines TRBV29-1 with TRBJ2-3; TRBD2 aligns across 7 bases. The V segment lost 5 bases and the J segment 1 base; nucleotides outside the gene matches: 6. The CDR3 has 14 residues. Germline lookup yields CDR1 SQVTM and CDR2 ANQGSEA.

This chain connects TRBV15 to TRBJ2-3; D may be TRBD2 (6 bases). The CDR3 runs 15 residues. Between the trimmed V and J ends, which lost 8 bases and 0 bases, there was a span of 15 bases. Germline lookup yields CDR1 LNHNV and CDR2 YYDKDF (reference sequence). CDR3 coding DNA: TGTGCCACCGGAGGCGGGGCGTCTAGCACAGATACGCAGTATTTT. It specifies CATGGGASSTDTQYF.

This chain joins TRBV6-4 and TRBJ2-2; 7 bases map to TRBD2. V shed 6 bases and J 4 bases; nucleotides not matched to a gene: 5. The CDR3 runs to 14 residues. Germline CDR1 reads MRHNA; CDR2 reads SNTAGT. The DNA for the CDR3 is TGTGCCAGCAGAGGACTAGAGACCACCGGGGAGCTGTTTTTT. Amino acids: CASRGLETTGELFF.

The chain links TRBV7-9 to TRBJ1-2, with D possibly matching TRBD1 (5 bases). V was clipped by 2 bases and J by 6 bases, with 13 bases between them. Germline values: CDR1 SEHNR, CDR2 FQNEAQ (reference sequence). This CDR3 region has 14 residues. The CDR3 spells CASSLTGPEDGYTF. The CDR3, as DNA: TGTGCCAGCAGCTTAACAGGACCCGAGGATGGCTACACCTTC.

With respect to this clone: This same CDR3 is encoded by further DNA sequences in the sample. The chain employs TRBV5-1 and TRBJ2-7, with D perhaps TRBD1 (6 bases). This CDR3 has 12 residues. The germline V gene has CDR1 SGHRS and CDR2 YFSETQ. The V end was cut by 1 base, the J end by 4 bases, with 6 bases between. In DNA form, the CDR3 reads TGCGCCAGCAGCTTGACAGGGTACGAGCAGTACTTC. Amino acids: CASSLTGYEQYF.

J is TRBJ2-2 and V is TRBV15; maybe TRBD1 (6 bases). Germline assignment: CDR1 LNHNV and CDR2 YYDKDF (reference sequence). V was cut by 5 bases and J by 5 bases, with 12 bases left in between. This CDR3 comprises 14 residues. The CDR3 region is CATSLRQVTGELFF. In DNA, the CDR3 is TGTGCCACCAGCCTTAGACAGGTTACCGGGGAGCTGTTTTTT.

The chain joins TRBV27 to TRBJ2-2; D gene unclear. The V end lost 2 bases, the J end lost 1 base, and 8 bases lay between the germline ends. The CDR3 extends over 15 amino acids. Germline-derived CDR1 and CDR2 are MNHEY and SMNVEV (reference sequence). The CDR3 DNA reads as TGTGCCAGCAGTTTACTATCCGGGAACACCGGGGAGCTGTTTTTT. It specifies CASSLLSGNTGELFF.

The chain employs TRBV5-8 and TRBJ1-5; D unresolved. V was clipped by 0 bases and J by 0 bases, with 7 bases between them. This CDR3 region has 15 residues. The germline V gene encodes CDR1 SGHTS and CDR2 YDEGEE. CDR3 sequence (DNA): TGTGCCAGCAGCTTGGCGGGGAATAGCAATCAGCCCCAGCATTTT. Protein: CASSLAGNSNQPQHF.